This T cell receptor beta chain is from a study of human T cells and chemical hapten exposure. Study overall: Once 0.01% DPC had been applied to the upper back by patch test, readings were taken at 6 days. Study-wide results and limits: Since the donors had alopecia, their immune response may not be the same as that of healthy people. Significantly more large CDR3 similarity clusters arose among expanded TCRs than among controls.

CDR3 size: 13 residues. V was trimmed by 2 bases and J by 3 bases, leaving 8 bases between them. CDR1 is ENHRY, CDR2 SYGVKD, per germline. Time point given: patch test 3, about 24 weeks after DPC sensitization. Sample treatment: therapeutic diphenylcyclopropenone sensitization with weekly scalp DPC. Sequencing started from total RNA isolated from unfractionated whole blood. This clonotype turned up a few times. What it recognizes is unknown. TCRdb fed the RACE reads into MiXCR, producing one record per CDR3 protein. The repertoire consists of approximately 160,000 distinct CDR3 sequences, with roughly a quarter occurring once and the leading ten covering 2.1%.

This receptor was obtained from a woman between 18 and 29 years old with alopecia areata. Some clones in this sample may be carry-over from other donors' samples. Material: whole blood, obtained in connection with sensitization to the hapten diphenylcyclopropenone (DPC). V gene TRBV10-3 combines with J gene TRBJ2-7; no reliable D call. For the CDR3, the DNA is TGTGCCATCAGTGAGGTCAGAAGCTACGAGCAGTACTTC. This codes for CAISEVRSYEQYF.